This is a list of T cell receptor beta chains from one sample in a study of T-cell memory formation after mild COVID-19. TCRdb analysed the 5' RACE reads with MiXCR anew, one entry per CDR3 protein. The table shows hundreds of thousands of distinct CDR3 sequences, with about 22% occurring only once. The source material was PBMCs or a T cell subset sorted from them (not recorded which). Receptor source: an adult woman who had mild COVID-19 (a few samples of this study predate the infection). Cell type and time point are not known. Each CDR3 is given with its conserved first and last residue. D genes are given only for firm matches. A clone size is listed for some rows: how often the clone was seen (once, few, many), or a class if it is expanded.

j_call: TRBJ1-4
v_call: TRBV12-3/TRBV12-4
cdr3_length: 18
d_call: .
clone_size: few
cdr3_aa: CASSFLILSPARDEKLFF
cdr3_nt: TGTGCCAGCAGTTTCCTTATCTTAAGCCCAGCCAGGGATGAAAAACTGTTTTTT

j_call: TRBJ2-3
v_call: TRBV6-2/TRBV6-3
cdr3_length: 16
d_call: .
clone_size: few
cdr3_aa: CASSTRTASLADTQYF
cdr3_nt: TGTGCCAGCAGTACCAGGACTGCCTCCCTGGCCGATACGCAGTATTTT

j_call: TRBJ2-1
v_call: TRBV5-1
cdr3_length: 17
d_call: TRBD1
clone_size: .
cdr3_aa: CASSERVGQRKYNEQFF
cdr3_nt: TGCGCCAGCAGCGAGAGGGTGGGACAGCGGAAATACAATGAGCAGTTCTTC

j_call: TRBJ2-5
v_call: TRBV9
cdr3_length: 18
d_call: TRBD2
clone_size: .
cdr3_aa: CASSVGSPERGGPETQYF
cdr3_nt: TGTGCCAGCAGCGTAGGAAGCCCGGAGCGGGGGGGCCCAGAGACCCAGTACTTC

j_call: TRBJ2-3
v_call: TRBV28
cdr3_length: 17
d_call: TRBD1
clone_size: .
cdr3_aa: CASSLVFGDRVTDTQYF
cdr3_nt: TGTGCCAGCAGTTTAGTTTTCGGGGACAGGGTCACAGATACGCAGTATTTT

j_call: TRBJ2-2
v_call: TRBV7-9
cdr3_length: 17
d_call: .
clone_size: .
cdr3_aa: CASSLGRELGNTGELFF
cdr3_nt: TGTGCCAGCAGCTTAGGGCGGGAACTGGGGAACACCGGGGAGCTGTTTTTT

j_call: TRBJ1-4
v_call: TRBV5-1
cdr3_length: 14
d_call: .
clone_size: .
cdr3_aa: CASSSVSKPEKLFF
cdr3_nt: TGCGCCAGCAGCTCGGTCAGTAAGCCCGAAAAACTGTTTTTT

j_call: TRBJ2-3
v_call: TRBV7-6
cdr3_length: 13
d_call: .
clone_size: .
cdr3_aa: CASSPWVADTQYF
cdr3_nt: TGTGCCAGCAGCCCATGGGTTGCAGATACGCAGTATTTT

j_call: TRBJ1-1
v_call: TRBV20-1
cdr3_length: 13
d_call: TRBD1
clone_size: .
cdr3_aa: CSASFGTDTEAFF
cdr3_nt: TGCAGTGCTAGTTTCGGGACAGACACTGAAGCTTTCTTT

j_call: TRBJ2-7
v_call: TRBV4-1
cdr3_length: 16
d_call: TRBD1
clone_size: .
cdr3_aa: CASSPLDWTGAYEQYF
cdr3_nt: TGCGCCAGCAGCCCCCTAGACTGGACAGGCGCCTACGAGCAGTACTTC

j_call: TRBJ2-1
v_call: TRBV5-1
cdr3_length: 16
d_call: .
clone_size: .
cdr3_aa: CASSFSGESSYNEQFF
cdr3_nt: TGCGCCAGCAGCTTTTCTGGGGAAAGCTCCTACAATGAGCAGTTCTTC

j_call: TRBJ1-1
v_call: TRBV7-9
cdr3_length: 16
d_call: .
clone_size: .
cdr3_aa: CASSLRGQGMNTEAFF
cdr3_nt: TGTGCCAGCAGCTTGCGGGGGCAGGGGATGAACACTGAAGCTTTCTTT

j_call: TRBJ2-6
v_call: TRBV6-1
cdr3_length: 16
d_call: .
clone_size: .
cdr3_aa: CASSQRGTFGANVLTF
cdr3_nt: .

j_call: TRBJ2-6
v_call: TRBV5-4
cdr3_length: 15
d_call: .
clone_size: .
cdr3_aa: CASSALDSGANVLTF
cdr3_nt: TGTGCCAGCAGCGCGCTCGACTCTGGGGCCAACGTCCTGACTTTC

j_call: TRBJ2-3
v_call: TRBV6-5
cdr3_length: 16
d_call: .
clone_size: .
cdr3_aa: CASSELGGRITDTQYF
cdr3_nt: TGTGCCAGCAGTGAGTTAGGAGGGAGGATCACAGATACGCAGTATTTT

j_call: TRBJ2-3
v_call: TRBV12-3/TRBV12-4
cdr3_length: 16
d_call: TRBD2
clone_size: few
cdr3_aa: CASSPGGGVGRDTQYF
cdr3_nt: TGTGCCAGCAGTCCCGGGGGAGGGGTCGGGAGGGATACGCAGTATTTT

j_call: TRBJ2-1
v_call: TRBV2
cdr3_length: 13
d_call: TRBD1
clone_size: few
cdr3_aa: CASGTGLVNEQFF
cdr3_nt: TGTGCCAGCGGGACAGGGCTCGTTAATGAGCAGTTCTTC

j_call: TRBJ2-3
v_call: TRBV29-1
cdr3_length: 12
d_call: .
clone_size: .
cdr3_aa: CSVGQGTDTQYF
cdr3_nt: TGCAGCGTTGGGCAGGGGACAGATACGCAGTATTTT

j_call: TRBJ1-2
v_call: TRBV19
cdr3_length: 15
d_call: .
clone_size: few
cdr3_aa: CASSRARQVNYGYTF
cdr3_nt: TGTGCCAGTAGTAGGGCCCGACAGGTTAACTATGGCTACACCTTC

j_call: TRBJ2-7
v_call: TRBV14
cdr3_length: 13
d_call: .
clone_size: .
cdr3_aa: CASSQERVHEQYF
cdr3_nt: TGTGCCAGCAGCCAAGAAAGGGTGCACGAGCAGTACTTC

j_call: TRBJ2-3
v_call: TRBV20-1
cdr3_length: 15
d_call: .
clone_size: .
cdr3_aa: CSARVGSWGMDTQYF
cdr3_nt: TGCAGTGCTAGAGTAGGTTCGTGGGGGATGGATACGCAGTATTTT

j_call: TRBJ2-2
v_call: TRBV6-5
cdr3_length: 16
d_call: .
clone_size: .
cdr3_aa: CASSYYRGLGTGELFF
cdr3_nt: TGTGCCAGCAGTTACTACCGGGGTCTGGGTACCGGGGAGCTGTTTTTT

j_call: TRBJ2-1
v_call: TRBV21-1
cdr3_length: 14
d_call: .
clone_size: .
cdr3_aa: CASSKEGFGNEQFF
cdr3_nt: TGTGCCAGCAGCAAAGAGGGGTTCGGGAATGAGCAGTTCTTC

j_call: TRBJ2-1
v_call: TRBV20-1
cdr3_length: 14
d_call: TRBD2
clone_size: .
cdr3_aa: CSASGRGVYNEQFF
cdr3_nt: TGCAGTGCGAGCGGGAGGGGAGTCTACAATGAGCAGTTCTTC

j_call: TRBJ2-7
v_call: TRBV20-1
cdr3_length: 12
d_call: .
clone_size: .
cdr3_aa: CSARGPGYEQYF
cdr3_nt: TGCAGTGCTAGAGGCCCCGGCTACGAGCAGTACTTC

j_call: TRBJ1-6
v_call: TRBV7-6
cdr3_length: 14
d_call: TRBD1
clone_size: few
cdr3_aa: CASSLQGNNSPLHF
cdr3_nt: TGTGCCAGCAGTCTACAGGGGAATAATTCACCCCTCCACTTT

j_call: TRBJ1-1
v_call: TRBV25-1
cdr3_length: 13
d_call: .
clone_size: .
cdr3_aa: CASSELAPGEAFF
cdr3_nt: TGTGCCAGCAGTGAATTGGCCCCTGGTGAAGCTTTCTTT

j_call: TRBJ1-2
v_call: TRBV5-6
cdr3_length: 16
d_call: .
clone_size: .
cdr3_aa: CASSLVGDIANYGYTF
cdr3_nt: TGTGCCAGCAGCTTGGTGGGCGATATAGCTAACTATGGCTACACCTTC

j_call: TRBJ2-1
v_call: TRBV6-2/TRBV6-3
cdr3_length: 14
d_call: TRBD1
clone_size: many
cdr3_aa: CASSPGTVYNEQFF
cdr3_nt: TGTGCCAGCAGTCCCGGGACAGTTTACAATGAGCAGTTCTTC

j_call: TRBJ2-1
v_call: TRBV4-2
cdr3_length: 17
d_call: .
clone_size: .
cdr3_aa: CASSQAWPRKGGNEQFF
cdr3_nt: TGTGCCAGCAGCCAAGCTTGGCCGCGGAAGGGAGGCAATGAGCAGTTCTTC

j_call: TRBJ2-3
v_call: TRBV7-3
cdr3_length: 14
d_call: .
clone_size: many
cdr3_aa: CASSLGVRTDTQYF
cdr3_nt: TGTGCCAGCAGCTTAGGGGTCCGCACAGATACGCAGTATTTT